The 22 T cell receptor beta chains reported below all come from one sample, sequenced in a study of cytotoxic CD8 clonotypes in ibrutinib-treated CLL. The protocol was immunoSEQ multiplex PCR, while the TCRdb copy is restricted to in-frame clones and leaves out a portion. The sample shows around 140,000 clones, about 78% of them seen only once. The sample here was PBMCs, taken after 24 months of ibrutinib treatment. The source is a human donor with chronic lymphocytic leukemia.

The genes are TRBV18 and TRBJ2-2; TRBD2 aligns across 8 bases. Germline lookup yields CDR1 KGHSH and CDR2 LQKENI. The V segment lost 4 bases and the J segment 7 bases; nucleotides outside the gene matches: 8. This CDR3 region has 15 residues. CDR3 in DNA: TGTGCCAGCTCACTCAGGACTAGCCGAAACGGGGAGCTGTTTTTT. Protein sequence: CASSLRTSRNGELFF.

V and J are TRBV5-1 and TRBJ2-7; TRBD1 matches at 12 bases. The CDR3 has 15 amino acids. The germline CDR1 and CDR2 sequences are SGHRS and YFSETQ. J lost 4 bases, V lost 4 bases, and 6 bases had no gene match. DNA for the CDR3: TGCGCCAGCAGCCACCGGGACAGGGGGCTTTACGAGCAGTACTTC. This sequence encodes CASSHRDRGLYEQYF.

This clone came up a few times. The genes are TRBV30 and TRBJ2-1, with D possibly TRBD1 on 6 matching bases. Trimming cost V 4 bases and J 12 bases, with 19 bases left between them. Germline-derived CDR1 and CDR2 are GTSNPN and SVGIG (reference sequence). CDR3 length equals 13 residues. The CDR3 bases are TGTGCCTGGAACCAGGGGTTGGGAGCCGCGCAGTTCTTC. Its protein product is CAWNQGLGAAQFF.

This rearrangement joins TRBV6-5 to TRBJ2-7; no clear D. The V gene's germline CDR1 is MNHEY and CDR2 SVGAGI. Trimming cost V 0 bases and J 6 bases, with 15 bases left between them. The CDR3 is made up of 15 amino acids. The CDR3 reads CASSYSWRDPLEQYF. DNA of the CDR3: TGTGCCAGCAGTTACTCCTGGCGAGACCCCCTCGAGCAGTACTTC.

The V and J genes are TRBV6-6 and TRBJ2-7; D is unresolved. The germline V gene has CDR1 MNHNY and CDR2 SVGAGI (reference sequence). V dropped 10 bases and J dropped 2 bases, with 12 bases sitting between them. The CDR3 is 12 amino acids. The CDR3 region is CATRTRAYEQYF. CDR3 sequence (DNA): TGTGCCACCAGGACCCGGGCCTACGAGCAGTACTTC.

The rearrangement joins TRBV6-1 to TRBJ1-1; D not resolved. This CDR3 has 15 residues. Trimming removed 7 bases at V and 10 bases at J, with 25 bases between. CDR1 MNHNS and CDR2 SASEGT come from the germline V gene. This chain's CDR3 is CASTPLSREALGAFF. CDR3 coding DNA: TGTGCCAGCACCCCCCTATCGCGGGAGGCCCTGGGAGCTTTCTTT.

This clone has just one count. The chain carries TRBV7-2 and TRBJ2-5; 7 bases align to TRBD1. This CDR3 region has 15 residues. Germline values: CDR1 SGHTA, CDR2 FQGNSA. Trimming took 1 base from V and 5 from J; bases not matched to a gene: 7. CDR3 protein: CASSLVGRGYETQYF. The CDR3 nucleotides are TGTGCCAGCAGCTTAGTCGGCAGGGGGTATGAGACCCAGTACTTC.

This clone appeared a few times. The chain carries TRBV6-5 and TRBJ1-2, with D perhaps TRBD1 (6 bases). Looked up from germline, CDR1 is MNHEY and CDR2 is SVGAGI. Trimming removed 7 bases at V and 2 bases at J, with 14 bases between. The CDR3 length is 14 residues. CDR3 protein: CASTIGGANYGYTF. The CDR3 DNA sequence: TGTGCCAGCACCATAGGGGGTGCCAACTATGGCTACACCTTC.

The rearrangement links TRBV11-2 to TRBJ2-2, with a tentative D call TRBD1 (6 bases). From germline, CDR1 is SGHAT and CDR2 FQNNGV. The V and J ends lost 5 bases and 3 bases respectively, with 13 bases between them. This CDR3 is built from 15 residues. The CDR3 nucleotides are TGTGCCAGCAGCCCCAGGGGCGCGGACACCGGGGAGCTGTTTTTT. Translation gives CASSPRGADTGELFF.

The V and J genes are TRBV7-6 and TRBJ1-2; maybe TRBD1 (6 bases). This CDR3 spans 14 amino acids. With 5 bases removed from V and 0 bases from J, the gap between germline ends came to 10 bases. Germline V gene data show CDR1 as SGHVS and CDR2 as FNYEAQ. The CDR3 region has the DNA TGTGCCAGCAGCAGGGACATAGCTAACTATGGCTACACCTTC. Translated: CASSRDIANYGYTF.

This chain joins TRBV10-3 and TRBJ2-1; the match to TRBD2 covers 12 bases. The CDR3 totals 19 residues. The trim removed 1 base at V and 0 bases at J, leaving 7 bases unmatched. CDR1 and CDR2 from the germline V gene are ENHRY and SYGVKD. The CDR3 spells CAISEFTSGRHSSYNEQFF. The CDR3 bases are TGTGCCATCAGTGAGTTCACTAGCGGGAGGCACAGCTCCTACAATGAGCAGTTCTTC.

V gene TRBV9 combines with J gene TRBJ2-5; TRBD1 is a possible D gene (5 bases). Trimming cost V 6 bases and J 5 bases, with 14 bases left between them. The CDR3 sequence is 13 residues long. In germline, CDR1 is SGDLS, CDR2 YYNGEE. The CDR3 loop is CASNKGVGETQYF. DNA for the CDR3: TGTGCCAGCAACAAAGGGGTTGGGGAGACCCAGTACTTC.

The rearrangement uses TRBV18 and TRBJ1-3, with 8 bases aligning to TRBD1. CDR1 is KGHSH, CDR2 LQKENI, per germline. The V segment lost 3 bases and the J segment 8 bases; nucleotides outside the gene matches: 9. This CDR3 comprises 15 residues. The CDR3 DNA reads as TGTGCCAGCTCACCTCAAGACAGGGGTTTGGACACCATATATTTT. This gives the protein CASSPQDRGLDTIYF.

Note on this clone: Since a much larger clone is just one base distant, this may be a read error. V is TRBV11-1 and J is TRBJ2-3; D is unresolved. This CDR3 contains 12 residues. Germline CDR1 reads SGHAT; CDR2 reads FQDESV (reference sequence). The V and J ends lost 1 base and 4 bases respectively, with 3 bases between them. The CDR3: CASSLGADTQYF. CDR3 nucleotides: TGTGCCAGCAGCTTAGGGGCAGATACGCAGTATTTT.

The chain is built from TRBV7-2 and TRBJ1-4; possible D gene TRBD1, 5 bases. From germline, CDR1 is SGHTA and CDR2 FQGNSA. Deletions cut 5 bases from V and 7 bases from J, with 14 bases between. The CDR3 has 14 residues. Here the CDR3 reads CASSPGAGGEKLFF. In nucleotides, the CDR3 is TGTGCCAGCAGCCCCGGGGCCGGGGGTGAAAAACTGTTTTTT.

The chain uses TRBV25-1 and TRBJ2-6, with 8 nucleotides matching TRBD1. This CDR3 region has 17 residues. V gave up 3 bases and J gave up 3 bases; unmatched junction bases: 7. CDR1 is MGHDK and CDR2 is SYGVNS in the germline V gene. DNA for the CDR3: TGTGCCAGCAGTGATTTACAGGGGGTTGGTGGGGCCAACGTCCTGACTTTC. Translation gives CASSDLQGVGGANVLTF. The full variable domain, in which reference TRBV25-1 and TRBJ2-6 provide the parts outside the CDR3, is EADIYQTPRYLVIGTGKKITLECSQTMGHDKMYWYQQDPGMELHLIHYSYGVNSTEKGDLSSESTVSRIRTEHFPLTLESARPSHTSQYLCASSDLQGVGGANVLTFGAGSRLTVL.

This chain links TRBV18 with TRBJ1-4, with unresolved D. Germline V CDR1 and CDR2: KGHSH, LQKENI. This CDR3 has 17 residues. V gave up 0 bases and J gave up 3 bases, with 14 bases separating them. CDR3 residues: CASSPPHISVPNEKLFF. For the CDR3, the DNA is TGTGCCAGCTCACCACCGCACATTAGCGTGCCTAATGAAAAACTGTTTTTT.

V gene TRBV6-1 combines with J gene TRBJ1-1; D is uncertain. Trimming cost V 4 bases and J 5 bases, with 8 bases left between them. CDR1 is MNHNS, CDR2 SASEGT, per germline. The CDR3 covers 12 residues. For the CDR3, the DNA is TGTGCCAGCAGTGCCGGGTGGACTGAAGCTTTCTTT. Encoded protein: CASSAGWTEAFF.

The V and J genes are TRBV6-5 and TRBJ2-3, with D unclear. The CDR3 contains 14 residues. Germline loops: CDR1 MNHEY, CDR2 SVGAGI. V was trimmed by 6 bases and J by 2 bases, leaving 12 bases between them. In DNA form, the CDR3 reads TGTGCCAGCAGGCGACCCGGGCACACAGATACGCAGTATTTT. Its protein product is CASRRPGHTDTQYF.

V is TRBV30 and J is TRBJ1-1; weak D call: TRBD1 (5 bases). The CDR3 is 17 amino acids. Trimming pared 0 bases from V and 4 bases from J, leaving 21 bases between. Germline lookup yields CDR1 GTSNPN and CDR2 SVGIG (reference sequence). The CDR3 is CAWSVGQSLLGGTEAFF. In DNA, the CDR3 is TGTGCCTGGAGTGTGGGGCAGAGCCTCTTGGGGGGCACTGAAGCTTTCTTT.

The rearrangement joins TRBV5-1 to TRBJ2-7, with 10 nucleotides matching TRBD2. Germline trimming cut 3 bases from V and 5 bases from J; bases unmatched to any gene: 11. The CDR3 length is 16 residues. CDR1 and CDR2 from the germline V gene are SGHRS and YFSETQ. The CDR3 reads CASSSQGSGREHEQYF. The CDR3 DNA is TGCGCCAGCAGCTCGCAAGGGAGCGGGAGGGAGCACGAGCAGTACTTC.

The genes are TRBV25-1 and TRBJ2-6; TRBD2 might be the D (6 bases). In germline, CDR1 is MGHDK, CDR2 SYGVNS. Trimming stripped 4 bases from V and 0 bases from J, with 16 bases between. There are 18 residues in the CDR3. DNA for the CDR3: TGTGCCAGCAGTGGGGGCCCGACGGGGGACTCTGGGGCCAACGTCCTGACTTTC. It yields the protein CASSGGPTGDSGANVLTF.